The 25 T cell receptor beta chains presented below share a single source sample, sequenced in a study of regulatory T cells in long-lasting Graves disease (dated by TCRdb to the early 2020s). Libraries were constructed by multiplex PCR. Sequencing instrument: Illumina HiSeq 4000. CDR3 regions were amplified by Arm-PCR with iRepertoire HTBI primers to construct TCR beta libraries. TCRdb reprocessed the public reads (quality trimming at Q25 with fastp, clone calling with MiXCR) and kept in-frame beta chains. Rows with one shared CDR3 protein collapse into an entry with the most common genes and DNA. Within this sample are 380,000 or so distinct CDR3 sequences, with 15% to 20% of them counted one time only. The top ten hold around 21% of the sample. What this sample's time point label stands for: newly diagnosed GD, antithyroid drugs for less than 3 months. For both TCR sequencing and RNA sequencing, RNA was extracted from PBMCs in TRIzol.

The sample was also reused in another study, on T cells in Graves' hyperthyroidism and ophthalmopathy.

Sequencing used peripheral blood mononuclear cells (PBMCs), obtained at new diagnosis, from a patient treated with antithyroid drugs. These receptors were collected from a woman aged 18-29 years with Graves disease. Donor details come from another sample of the same person, matched by shared clones.

The chain couples TRBV7-9 to TRBJ1-5; 7 bases are a match to TRBD1. Germline-derived CDR1 and CDR2 are SEHNR and FQNEAQ (reference sequence). The CDR3 totals 15 residues. Germline trimming cut 1 base from V and 7 bases from J; bases unmatched to any gene: 7. For the CDR3, the DNA is TGTGCCAGCAGCTTAGATCGGCAGGGGGTCCAGCCCCAGCATTTT. Residues: CASSLDRQGVQPQHF. Looking up the rest from reference TRBV7-9 and TRBJ1-5 gives the full variable domain: DTGVSQNPRHKITKRGQNVTFRCDPISEHNRLYWYRQTLGQGPEFLTYFQNEAQLEKSRLLSDRFSAERPKGSFSTLEIQRTEQGDSAMYLCASSLDRQGVQPQHFGDGTRLSIL.

The table lists this clonotype with many counts. This chain connects TRBV29-1 to TRBJ2-1; D gene ambiguous. CDR1 is SQVTM, CDR2 ANQGSEA, per germline. The CDR3 is 13 residues long. V lost 0 bases and J 7 bases, leaving 10 bases between the germline ends. CDR3 coding DNA: TGCAGCGTTGAAGATCTTGTCCCTAATGAGCAGTTCTTC. It encodes CSVEDLVPNEQFF.

The J gene is TRBJ1-5, the V gene TRBV27; D unclear. Trimming took 3 bases from V and 3 from J, leaving 9 bases between them. The length of the CDR3 is 14 residues. Germline CDR1 MNHEY, CDR2 SMNVEV (reference sequence). CDR3 bases: TGTGCCAGCAGTTTTTCCGGGTTCAATCAGCCCCAGCATTTT. Encoded protein: CASSFSGFNQPQHF.

A few counts support this clonotype. The junction differs from germline at one of its ends, possibly a read error. The chain carries TRBV14 and TRBJ1-6, with unresolved D. This CDR3 spans 14 amino acids. Germline lookup yields CDR1 SGHDN and CDR2 FVKESK. DNA for the CDR3: TGTGCCAGCAGCCAAGATCGTTACCGTGCACCCCCCCACTTT. Amino acids: CASSQDRYRAPPHF.

Many counts were recorded for this clonotype. The V gene is TRBV4-2, the J gene TRBJ2-3; 7 bases align to TRBD2. This CDR3 contains 12 residues. With V trimmed by 3 bases and J by 6 bases, 0 bases remained unmatched. The germline CDR1 and CDR2 sequences are LGHNA and YNFKEQ. The CDR3 coding sequence is TGTGCCAGCAGCCAGCGGGAGGATACGCAGTATTTT. It codes for CASSQREDTQYF.

This clonotype was detected many times. V is TRBV11-2 and J is TRBJ2-2, with D possibly being TRBD1 (6 bases). V was cut by 7 bases and J by 4 bases, with 19 bases left in between. The CDR3 runs to 16 residues. Germline V gene lookup returns CDR1 SGHAT and CDR2 FQNNGV. This chain's CDR3 is CASKIAGTKITGELFF. The CDR3 coding sequence is TGTGCCAGCAAAATCGCCGGGACAAAAATCACCGGGGAGCTGTTTTTT. Filled out from reference TRBV11-2 and TRBJ2-2, the complete variable domain reads EAGVAQSPRYKIIEKRQSVAFWCNPISGHATLYWYQQILGQGPKLLIQFQNNGVVDDSQLPKDRFSAERLKGVDSTLKIQPAKLEDSAVYLCASKIAGTKITGELFFGEGSRLTVL.

This clonotype was seen at least ten times. The genes are TRBV12-3 or TRBV12-4 and TRBJ1-1; 7 nucleotides line up with TRBD1. The CDR3 has 14 residues. V was clipped by 1 base and J by 11 bases; unmatched bases: 10. CDR3 nucleotides: TGTGCCAGCAGTTTAGGCCCGACAGGGAAAGAGGCTTTCTTT. As protein: CASSLGPTGKEAFF.

The DNA of the CDR3 is TGCAGTGCTCCCCCGGGGGGACTAGGTGGGGCCAACGTCCTGACTTTC. Encoded protein: CSAPPGGLGGANVLTF. The rearrangement links TRBV20-1 to TRBJ2-6; 8 bases map to TRBD2. Germline assignment: CDR1 DFQATT and CDR2 SNEGSKA (reference sequence). The trim removed 5 bases at V and 3 bases at J, leaving 9 bases unmatched. CDR3 length equals 16 residues.

The chain couples TRBV7-6 to TRBJ1-6; D uncertain. Trimming cost V 8 bases and J 3 bases, with 8 bases left between them. Germline CDR1 reads SGHVS; CDR2 reads FNYEAQ. The CDR3 has 13 amino acids. The CDR3 here is CASATDYNSPLHF. For the CDR3, the DNA is TGTGCCAGCGCAACAGACTATAATTCACCCCTCCACTTT.

This clonotype was counted many times. The rearrangement uses TRBV28 and TRBJ2-3; the D gene could be TRBD1 or TRBD2 (6 bases each). The germline V gene encodes CDR1 MDHEN and CDR2 SYDVKM. The V gene lost 3 bases and the J gene lost 6 bases, with 19 bases spanning the gap. The CDR3 is 16 amino acids. Here the CDR3 DNA reads TGTGCCAGCAGTTTTGTTGGGGGGCGCGAGTCCGATACGCAGTATTTT. Its protein is CASSFVGGRESDTQYF.

This clonotype was counted many times. The chain couples TRBV20-1 to TRBJ2-5; TRBD2 aligns across 10 bases. Germline CDR1 reads DFQATT; CDR2 reads SNEGSKA (reference sequence). V shed 3 bases and J 2 bases; nucleotides not matched to a gene: 6. This CDR3 comprises 15 residues. The DNA of the CDR3 is TGCAGTGCTAGCCGGACTAGCGGAGTACAAGAGACCCAGTACTTC. It codes for CSASRTSGVQETQYF.

In its sample, this clonotype was seen many times. The gene calls are TRBV7-9 and TRBJ2-3, with D unresolved. CDR3 length: 14 residues. Between the trimmed V and J ends, which lost 1 base and 7 bases, there was a span of 12 bases. From germline, CDR1 is SEHNR and CDR2 FQNEAQ (reference sequence). In DNA form, the CDR3 reads TGTGCCAGCAGCTTAGTTTTAGAAGGCCATACGCAGTATTTT. Translated, it gives CASSLVLEGHTQYF.

This clonotype has at least ten counts. This rearrangement joins TRBV12-3 or TRBV12-4 to TRBJ1-2; D is undetermined. This CDR3 contains 13 residues. V was pared by 6 bases and J by 0 bases, with 8 bases between. The CDR3 region has the DNA TGTGCCAGCAGCTTGGGCTCTAACTATGGCTACACCTTC. Translated, it gives CASSLGSNYGYTF.

This rearrangement joins TRBV28 to TRBJ2-7; 7 bases line up with TRBD2. The germline V gene encodes CDR1 MDHEN and CDR2 SYDVKM. V gave up 7 bases and J gave up 0 bases; unmatched junction bases: 6. The CDR3 is 14 residues long. This chain's CDR3 is CASTPGGSSYEQYF. The CDR3 DNA is TGTGCCAGCACCCCGGGCGGGAGCTCCTACGAGCAGTACTTC.

The rearrangement uses TRBV6-2 or TRBV6-3 and TRBJ2-7; D is possibly TRBD2 (7 bases). V gave up 4 bases and J gave up 3 bases, with 13 bases separating them. CDR1 and CDR2 (germline): MNHEY, SVGEGT. This CDR3 region has 14 residues. This chain's CDR3 is CASSLAGALYEQYF. The DNA for the CDR3 is TGTGCCAGCAGTTTGGCGGGGGCCCTCTACGAGCAGTACTTC.

The V and J genes are TRBV4-1 and TRBJ1-5, with D maybe TRBD1 (6 bases). This CDR3 comprises 15 residues. Trimming took 4 bases from V and 4 from J, leaving 14 bases between them. Germline CDR1 is MGHRA and CDR2 is YSYEKL. The CDR3 loop is CASSRDGQLNQPQHF. DNA for the CDR3: TGCGCCAGCAGCCGAGATGGACAGCTTAATCAGCCCCAGCATTTT.

This clonotype was seen many times. The J gene is TRBJ2-6, the V gene TRBV2, with D tentatively TRBD2 (5 bases). The CDR3 consists of 17 residues. CDR1 and CDR2 (germline): SNHLY, FYNNEI. The V gene lost 4 bases and the J gene lost 1 base, with 14 bases spanning the gap. CDR3 DNA: TGTGCCAGCAGTGCCACCCGCGGGCGGTCTGGGGCCAACGTCCTGACTTTC. The encoded protein is CASSATRGRSGANVLTF.

This clonotype showed up many times. The chain has TRBV7-9 and TRBJ2-7, with 7 bases aligning to TRBD2. V dropped 6 bases and J dropped 3; count of bases not matched to a gene: 8. Germline CDR1 SEHNR, CDR2 FQNEAQ (reference sequence). The CDR3 is 14 residues long. CDR3 amino acids: CASRPGLEGYEQYF. CDR3 nucleotides: TGTGCCAGCAGACCCGGACTAGAAGGCTACGAGCAGTACTTC.

This clonotype was seen many times. The J gene is TRBJ2-1, the V gene TRBV18; 10 bases map to TRBD2. J was trimmed by 2 bases and V by 5 bases; bases with no gene match: 3. The CDR3 spans 15 residues. Germline CDR1 is KGHSH and CDR2 is LQKENI. The CDR3 nucleotides read TGTGCCAGCTCATGGACTAGCGGAACCTACAATGAGCAGTTCTTC. This codes for CASSWTSGTYNEQFF.

The J gene is TRBJ2-3, the V gene TRBV2; possible D gene TRBD1, 6 bases. CDR3 size: 14 residues. Germline CDR1 and CDR2: SNHLY and FYNNEI. The V end lost 10 bases, the J end lost 1 base, and 15 bases lay between the germline ends. The CDR3 loop reads CANSQGSGTDTQYF. In DNA form, the CDR3 reads TGTGCCAACTCTCAGGGGTCGGGCACAGATACGCAGTATTTT.

This clonotype showed up many times. This chain links TRBV2 with TRBJ2-7; a possible D gene is TRBD1 (5 bases). Germline V gene sequence: CDR1 SNHLY, CDR2 FYNNEI. The CDR3 extends over 14 amino acids. V was cut by 7 bases and J by 1 base, with 14 bases left in between. The CDR3 sequence: CASTDPRGSYEQYF. In nucleotides, the CDR3 is TGTGCCAGCACTGACCCAAGGGGATCCTACGAGCAGTACTTC.

This CDR3 reads CVLAEGHNSPLHF. CDR3 sequence (DNA): TGTGTCCTCGCTGAAGGACATAATTCACCCCTCCACTTT. The chain recombines TRBV30 with TRBJ1-6; D gene ambiguous. The CDR3 is 13 amino acids. CDR1 is GTSNPN and CDR2 is SVGIG in the germline V gene (reference sequence). The whole variable domain, filled in from reference TRBV30 and TRBJ1-6, reads SQTIHQWPATLVQPVGSPLSLECTVEGTSNPNLYWYRQAAGRGLQLLFYSVGIGQISSEVPQNLSASRPQDRQFILSSKKLLLSDSGFYLCVLAEGHNSPLHFGNGTRLTVT.

This clonotype has only a few counts. V gene TRBV20-1 combines with J gene TRBJ2-5; TRBD2 matches 8 bases. J gave up 5 bases and V 0 bases, and 11 bases lay outside the gene matches. This CDR3 is built from 16 residues. Germline V gene sequence: CDR1 DFQATT, CDR2 SNEGSKA (reference sequence). CDR3 in DNA: TGCAGTGCTAGAGATTCAGCGCGGGGGGTGAGGGAGACCCAGTACTTC. Amino acids: CSARDSARGVRETQYF.

This clonotype was recorded many times. V usage is TRBV7-2 and J usage is TRBJ2-7, with a weak D call TRBD2 (5 bases). From germline, CDR1 is SGHTA and CDR2 FQGNSA. V was trimmed by 2 bases and J by 1 base, leaving 12 bases between them. This CDR3 has 15 residues. The CDR3 here is CASSLRTSSSYEQYF. CDR3 DNA: TGTGCCAGCAGCTTACGGACTTCCTCGTCCTACGAGCAGTACTTC. Full variable domain (missing parts from reference TRBV7-2 and TRBJ2-7): GAGVSQSPSNKVTEKGKDVELRCDPISGHTALYWYRQSLGQGLEFLIYFQGNSAPDKSGLPSDRFSAERTGGSVSTLTIQRTQQEDSAVYLCASSLRTSSSYEQYFGPGTRLTVT.

Ten or more counts support this clonotype. J is TRBJ1-1 and V is TRBV5-1; 8 nucleotides line up with TRBD1. V lost 4 bases and J lost 1; bases outside the gene matches: 9. Germline lookup yields CDR1 SGHRS and CDR2 YFSETQ. This CDR3 is 16 amino acids long. Written as DNA, the CDR3 is TGCGCCAGCAGCCCTACAGGGGGTTCATCGAACACTGAAGCTTTCTTT. Translation gives CASSPTGGSSNTEAFF. The whole variable domain, filled in from reference TRBV5-1 and TRBJ1-1, reads KAGVTQTPRYLIKTRGQQVTLSCSPISGHRSVSWYQQTPGQGLQFLFEYFSETQRNKGNFPGRFSGRQFSNSRSEMNVSTLELGDSALYLCASSPTGGSSNTEAFFGQGTRLTVV.